This TCR beta chain was identified during a study of T-cell reconstitution after alpha-beta-depleted transplantation in children. Study findings and constraints: Newly produced T cells mostly accounted for T-cell counts and diversity one year post-transplant.

It was with unique molecular identifiers that the TCRbeta library was prepared. One entry per CDR3 protein, called by TCRdb with MiXCR from the PCR reads. Among about 900,000 distinct CDR3 sequences listed, about 29% were seen once. On this clonotype: No antigen is known for it.

The source material was PBMCs, mostly from graft donor cells, sampled 360 days after TCRalphabeta/CD19-depleted stem cell transplant. The TCR comes from a boy under two years old who had a stem cell transplant for SCID, so the T cells may come from the graft donor.

In DNA form, the CDR3 reads TGCGCCAGCAGCCAGAAGCTCGCGGAGGGTGAGACCCAGTACTTC. Translating gives CASSQKLAEGETQYF. The chain couples TRBV4-3 to TRBJ2-5, with D possibly being TRBD2 (6 bases). V lost 3 bases, J lost 5 bases, and 16 bases lay in between. The V gene's germline CDR1 is LGHNA and CDR2 YSLEER. The CDR3 length is 15 residues.